This entry concerns a single T cell receptor (beta chain). Sequencing was performed with immunoSEQ multiplex PCR; in TCRdb, only in-frame clones are kept and a portion is missing. The sample yields over 110,000 clones, 70% to 90% seen once. This CDR3 has 15 residues. Trimming pared 9 bases from V and 2 bases from J, leaving 16 bases between. CDR1 and CDR2 from the germline V gene are MNHNY and SVGAGI (reference sequence). The entry originates in a study of control samples from healthy donors and cancer patients. The chain joins TRBV6-6 to TRBJ1-4; D is perhaps TRBD1 (5 bases). Sequenced input: blood. This TCR derives from a woman in her thirties in good health. This CDR3 reads CASAGVGATNEKLFF. CDR3 bases: TGTGCCAGTGCCGGGGTCGGGGCGACTAATGAAAAACTGTTTTTT.